The 9 T cell receptor beta chains in this list originate from one sample, sequenced in a study of T-cell reconstitution after alpha-beta-depleted transplantation in children. TCRbeta library preparation incorporated unique molecular identifiers. Using its own MiXCR run on the PCR reads, TCRdb lists one record per CDR3 protein. This sample carries about 110,000 distinct CDR3 sequences, 5.5% to 6.5% of them seen once, and the ten largest clones take about 23%. The sequencing here drew on PBMCs, mostly from graft donor cells, taken 360 days after TCRalphabeta/CD19-depleted stem cell transplant. All receptors come from a male patient between 2 and 10 years old who had a stem cell transplant for acute lymphoblastic leukemia, so the T cells may come from the graft donor.

At least ten counts were recorded for this clonotype. This chain uses TRBV29-1 with TRBJ2-5; a possible D gene is TRBD2 (6 bases). Looked up from germline, CDR1 is SQVTM and CDR2 is ANQGSEA. The CDR3 totals 13 residues. V was trimmed by 4 bases and J by 5 bases, leaving 14 bases between them. This CDR3 is CSVASGRDETQYF. Written as DNA, the CDR3 is TGCAGCGTTGCGTCCGGGAGAGATGAGACCCAGTACTTC.

This chain links TRBV6-2 or TRBV6-3 with TRBJ1-6, with D possibly TRBD1 on 6 matching bases. CDR3 length: 14 amino acids. V was trimmed by 7 bases and J by 9 bases, leaving 16 bases between them. CDR1 MNHEY and CDR2 SVGEGT come from the germline V gene. CDR3 protein: CASTTGHKRSPLHF. Written as DNA, the CDR3 is TGTGCCAGCACGACAGGACACAAGCGTTCACCCCTCCACTTT.

CDR3 loop: CASSVGGGHNQPQHF. The CDR3 DNA reads TGTGCCAGCAGCGTAGGAGGAGGGCACAATCAGCCCCAGCATTTT. The genes are TRBV9 and TRBJ1-5; D is unclear. V dropped 0 bases and J dropped 3 bases, with 10 bases sitting between them. The CDR3 has 15 residues. The germline CDR1 and CDR2 sequences are SGDLS and YYNGEE.

This clonotype was detected ten times or more. The chain is built from TRBV9 and TRBJ2-2; the D is unclear. This CDR3 region has 12 residues. Germline assignment: CDR1 SGDLS and CDR2 YYNGEE. Trimming removed 4 bases at V and 1 base at J, with 2 bases between. As DNA, the CDR3 is TGTGCCAGCAGCCAGAACACCGGGGAGCTGTTTTTT. Residues: CASSQNTGELFF.

This clonotype has at least ten counts. The chain uses TRBV5-8 and TRBJ2-7; unclear D gene. Germline lookup yields CDR1 SGHTS and CDR2 YDEGEE. This CDR3 comprises 15 residues. Trimming cost V 6 bases and J 3 bases, with 19 bases left between them. CDR3 DNA: TGTGCCAGCACCCCTTTTGAGAGGCTTTTCTACGAGCAGTACTTC. Its protein product is CASTPFERLFYEQYF.

This clonotype has a count of ten or more. The chain combines TRBV5-1 with TRBJ2-5; TRBD2 agrees at 7 bases. After removal of 0 bases from V and 0 bases from J, the junction contained 11 bases not matched to a gene. Germline V lookup: CDR1 SGHRS, CDR2 YFSETQ. The CDR3 runs to 18 residues. Here the CDR3 DNA reads TGCGCCAGCAGCTTGGCCGGCCTAGCGGCTTCGTACCAAGAGACCCAGTACTTC. Its translation is CASSLAGLAASYQETQYF. The entire variable domain, with the rest obtained from reference TRBV5-1 and TRBJ2-5, is as follows: KAGVTQTPRYLIKTRGQQVTLSCSPISGHRSVSWYQQTPGQGLQFLFEYFSETQRNKGNFPGRFSGRQFSNSRSEMNVSTLELGDSALYLCASSLAGLAASYQETQYFGPGTRLLVL.

The chain links TRBV16 to TRBJ2-3; D possibly corresponds to TRBD2 (7 bases). This CDR3 contains 12 residues. The germline CDR1 and CDR2 sequences are KGHSY and FQNENV. V gave up 7 bases and J gave up 14 bases, with 19 bases separating them. The CDR3 spells CASTNLAGARYF. DNA for the CDR3: TGTGCCAGCACCAACTTGGCGGGGGCCCGGTATTTT.

This sequence joins TRBV7-2 and TRBJ2-1, with TRBD1 matching 9 bases. J was trimmed by 8 bases and V by 5 bases; bases with no gene match: 7. This CDR3 contains 14 residues. In germline, CDR1 is SGHTA, CDR2 FQGNSA. The CDR3 loop is CASSPGTGYHEQFF. The CDR3 region has the DNA TGTGCCAGCAGCCCCGGGACAGGGTACCATGAGCAGTTCTTC.

This clonotype occurred many times. The rearrangement joins TRBV28 to TRBJ2-1; D not resolved. V lost 6 bases to trimming and J lost 8 bases, with 23 bases between them. The V gene's germline CDR1 is MDHEN and CDR2 SYDVKM. This CDR3 has 16 residues. CDR3 DNA: TGTGCCAGCAGCTATACAATAGTTATTACAATTGATGAGCAGTTCTTC. Residues: CASSYTIVITIDEQFF.